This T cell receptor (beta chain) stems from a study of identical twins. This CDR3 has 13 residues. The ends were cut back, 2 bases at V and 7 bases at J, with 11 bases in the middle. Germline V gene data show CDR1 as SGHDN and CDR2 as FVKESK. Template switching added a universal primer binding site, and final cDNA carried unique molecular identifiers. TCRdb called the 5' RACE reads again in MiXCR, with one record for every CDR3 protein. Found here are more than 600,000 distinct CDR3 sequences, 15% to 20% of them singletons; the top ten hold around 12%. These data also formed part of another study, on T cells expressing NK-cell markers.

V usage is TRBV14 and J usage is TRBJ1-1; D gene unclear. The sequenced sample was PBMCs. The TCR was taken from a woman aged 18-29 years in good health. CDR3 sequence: CASSQRVWDEAFF. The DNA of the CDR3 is TGTGCCAGCAGCCAACGGGTCTGGGATGAAGCTTTCTTT.